These 7 T cell receptor beta chains originate from one sample sequenced in a study of cytomegalovirus exposure and HLA in healthy donors. Primers for the PCR totalled 60 Vbeta and 13 Jbeta. Method: immunoSEQ multiplex PCR; TCRdb's copy keeps in-frame clones and lacks some. This sample carries about 93,000 clones, 82% of them seen once, and the ten largest clones take about 4%. The source material was PBMCs. The receptors were gathered from a man aged 50-59 years in good health and CMV-seronegative.

This chain joins TRBV5-1 and TRBJ2-1; 7 nucleotides line up with TRBD2. There are 16 residues in the CDR3. Germline CDR1 and CDR2: SGHRS and YFSETQ. J gave up 4 bases and V 0 bases, and 7 bases lay outside the gene matches. The CDR3 reads CASSLGMAGAYNEQFF. CDR3 DNA: TGCGCCAGCAGCTTGGGAATGGCGGGAGCATACAATGAGCAGTTCTTC.

Points on this clone: One junction end does not reproduce the germline sequence, and a read error may be involved. The genes are TRBV7-7 and TRBJ2-2; possibly TRBD2 for D (6 bases). The germline CDR1 and CDR2 sequences are SSHAT and FNYEAQ (reference sequence). This CDR3 is 12 amino acids long. The CDR3 sequence: CASSSGTGELFF. CDR3 nucleotide sequence: TGTGCTAGCAGTAGCGGAACCGGGGAGCTGTTTTTT.

The chain uses TRBV29-1 and TRBJ2-1; 9 positions agree with TRBD2. The CDR3 has 15 amino acids. V was clipped by 4 bases and J by 4 bases; unmatched bases: 8. Germline values: CDR1 SQVTM, CDR2 ANQGSEA. CDR3 sequence: CSVVPSGDLYNEQFF. Here the CDR3 DNA reads TGCAGCGTTGTCCCTAGCGGGGACCTTTACAATGAGCAGTTCTTC.

This clone was observed a handful of times. J is TRBJ1-1 and V is TRBV6-6, with D maybe TRBD1 (5 bases). Germline V lookup: CDR1 MNHNY, CDR2 SVGAGI (reference sequence). V lost 4 bases and J lost 1, with 7 bases in between. The CDR3 loop spans 13 amino acids. Written as DNA, the CDR3 is TGTGCCAGCAGTTTGGGGCGGAACACTGAAGCTTTCTTT. Translated, it gives CASSLGRNTEAFF.

This clone was found once. The chain recombines TRBV19 with TRBJ2-5, with 7 bases aligning to TRBD2. Germline V lookup: CDR1 LNHDA, CDR2 SQIVND (reference sequence). Trimming at V came to 7 bases and at J to 2 bases, leaving 10 bases not matched to a gene. This CDR3 has 15 amino acids. The CDR3 DNA is TGTGCCAGTAACCTTAGGGCTAGCGGACAAGAGACCCAGTACTTC. It codes for CASNLRASGQETQYF. Full variable domain (missing parts from reference TRBV19 and TRBJ2-5): DGGITQSPKYLFRKEGQNVTLSCEQNLNHDAMYWYRQDPGQGLRLIYYSQIVNDFQKGDIAEGYSVSREKKESFPLTVTSAQKNPTAFYLCASNLRASGQETQYFGPGTRLLVL.

This clone was seen only once. CDR3 sequence (DNA): TGTGCCAGCAGCCCAGAGGGGGCAGATACGCAGTATTTT. Translating gives CASSPEGADTQYF. The chain joins TRBV7-2 to TRBJ2-3; a possible D gene is TRBD1 (6 bases). The germline gives CDR1 SGHTA, CDR2 FQGNSA. CDR3 size: 13 residues. V was clipped by 5 bases and J by 4 bases, with 10 bases between them.

V is TRBV19 and J is TRBJ2-7; D is undetermined. The CDR3 loop spans 13 amino acids. V shed 5 bases and J shed 6 bases, with 14 bases lying between them. Germline V gives CDR1 LNHDA, CDR2 SQIVND (reference sequence). CDR3 nucleotides: TGTGCCAGTAGTGTCGCCCTAGAGAGCGAGCAGTACTTC. It is translated as CASSVALESEQYF. The full variable domain, completed using reference TRBV19 and TRBJ2-7, is DGGITQSPKYLFRKEGQNVTLSCEQNLNHDAMYWYRQDPGQGLRLIYYSQIVNDFQKGDIAEGYSVSREKKESFPLTVTSAQKNPTAFYLCASSVALESEQYFGPGTRLTVT.